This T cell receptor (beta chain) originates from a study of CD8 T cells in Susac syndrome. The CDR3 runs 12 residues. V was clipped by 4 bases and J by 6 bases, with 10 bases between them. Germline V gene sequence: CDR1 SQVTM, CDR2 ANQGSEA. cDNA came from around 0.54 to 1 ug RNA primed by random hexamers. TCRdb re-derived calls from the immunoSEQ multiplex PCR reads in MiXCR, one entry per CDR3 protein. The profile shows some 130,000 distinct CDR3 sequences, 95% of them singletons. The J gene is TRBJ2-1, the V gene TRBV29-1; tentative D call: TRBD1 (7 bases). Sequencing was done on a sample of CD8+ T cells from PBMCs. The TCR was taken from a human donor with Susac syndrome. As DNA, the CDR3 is TGCAGCGTTGGGCAGGGGGGCAATGAGCAGTTCTTC. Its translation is CSVGQGGNEQFF.